A selection of T cell receptor beta chains follows, all from one sample in a study of blood T cells in healthy people across ages. TCRdb redid the calling of the 5' RACE reads with MiXCR, one entry per CDR3 protein. The sample lists about 770,000 distinct CDR3 sequences, around two fifths seen once, with roughly 19% in the top ten. The sequenced sample consisted of blood. The receptors derive from a man aged 60 to 69 in good health. Both conserved end residues are part of each CDR3. A D gene is named only where the DNA matches it firmly. Only some rows state a clone size, as once, few, many or a class for expanded clones.

V gene: TRBV5-1; J gene: TRBJ2-7; clone size: NA; D gene: NA; CDR3 DNA: TGCGCCAGCAGCTTGTCTACGGGCAGGCCCCACGAGCAGTACTTC; CDR3 protein: CASSLSTGRPHEQYF
V gene: TRBV5-1; J gene: TRBJ2-7; clone size: few; D gene: NA; CDR3 DNA: TGCGCCAGCACCTACGCGACGCCTTCTAGCTCCTACGAGCAGTACTTC; CDR3 protein: CASTYATPSSSYEQYF
V gene: TRBV12-3/TRBV12-4; J gene: TRBJ1-6; clone size: once; D gene: TRBD1; CDR3 DNA: TGTGCCAGCAGTTTGAAGGGACAGGGCAACTCACCCCTCCACTTT; CDR3 protein: CASSLKGQGNSPLHF
V gene: TRBV6-1; J gene: TRBJ2-3; clone size: NA; D gene: TRBD2; CDR3 DNA: TGTGCCAGCAGTGAACCGGGACTAGCGGGTCCTAGCACAGATACGCAGTATTTT; CDR3 protein: CASSEPGLAGPSTDTQYF
V gene: TRBV4-3; J gene: TRBJ2-7; clone size: NA; D gene: NA; CDR3 DNA: TGCGCCAGCAGCCAAGGCCCTCGAGGGAGCTCCTACAATGAGCAGTACTTC; CDR3 protein: CASSQGPRGSSYNEQYF
V gene: TRBV7-6; J gene: TRBJ2-7; clone size: NA; D gene: TRBD1; CDR3 DNA: TGTGCCAGCAGCTTAGAACCCCCGGACAGGGCCTACGAGCAGTACTTC; CDR3 protein: CASSLEPPDRAYEQYF
V gene: TRBV7-2; J gene: TRBJ2-5; clone size: NA; D gene: NA; CDR3 DNA: TGTGCCAGCAGCTTAGCTCCGGGAAGGGGCCAAGAAGGGACCCAGTACTTC; CDR3 protein: CASSLAPGRGQEGTQYF
V gene: TRBV28; J gene: TRBJ2-5; clone size: NA; D gene: TRBD2; CDR3 DNA: TGTGCCAGCAGTTCCTTCGGACTAGCGGGGGAAGAGACCCAGTACTTT; CDR3 protein: CASSSFGLAGEETQYF
V gene: TRBV3-1; J gene: TRBJ2-5; clone size: few; D gene: TRBD2; CDR3 DNA: TGTGCCAGCAGCCAAGGGTTCGGTGGAGCGGGGATGAAGACCCAGTACTTC; CDR3 protein: CASSQGFGGAGMKTQYF
V gene: TRBV4-1; J gene: TRBJ1-4; clone size: few; D gene: TRBD1; CDR3 DNA: TGCGCCAGCAGCCAAGAGGGACAGGCCTATCAGGGAAAACTGTTTTTT; CDR3 protein: CASSQEGQAYQGKLFF
V gene: TRBV7-2; J gene: TRBJ2-3; clone size: NA; D gene: NA; CDR3 DNA: TGTGCCGGCAGCCTTTCCACAGATACGCAGTATTTT; CDR3 protein: CAGSLSTDTQYF
V gene: TRBV4-1; J gene: TRBJ2-2; clone size: NA; D gene: TRBD1; CDR3 DNA: TGCGCCAGCAGCCAAGTTGTAGGACAGGGGGCAAACGGGGAGCTGTTTTTT; CDR3 protein: CASSQVVGQGANGELFF
V gene: TRBV20-1; J gene: TRBJ2-1; clone size: NA; D gene: NA; CDR3 DNA: TGCAGTGCTAAGGGATACGACACTAGCTCCTACAATGAGCAGTTCTTC; CDR3 protein: CSAKGYDTSSYNEQFF
V gene: TRBV12-3/TRBV12-4; J gene: TRBJ1-2; clone size: NA; D gene: NA; CDR3 DNA: TGTGCCAGCGTTCGGAGGGGAGGTAGCTACACCTTC; CDR3 protein: CASVRRGGSYTF
V gene: TRBV7-2; J gene: TRBJ2-7; clone size: few; D gene: NA; CDR3 DNA: TGTGCCAGCAGCTTTCGGGGGTCCCAAACCTACGAGCAGTACTTC; CDR3 protein: CASSFRGSQTYEQYF
V gene: TRBV11-2; J gene: TRBJ2-3; clone size: few; D gene: TRBD1; CDR3 DNA: TGTGCCAGCAGCTCTTGGGACAGGGGGAGCGATACGCAGTATTTT; CDR3 protein: CASSSWDRGSDTQYF
V gene: TRBV6-6; J gene: TRBJ1-5; clone size: few; D gene: NA; CDR3 DNA: TGTGCCAGCAGTTATCTTGACCAGCCCCAGCATTTT; CDR3 protein: CASSYLDQPQHF
V gene: TRBV6-6; J gene: TRBJ2-6; clone size: NA; D gene: NA; CDR3 DNA: TGTGCCAGCAGTTACGGGGGCCCTGGGGCCAACGTCCTGACTTTC; CDR3 protein: CASSYGGPGANVLTF
V gene: TRBV6-2/TRBV6-3; J gene: TRBJ1-1; clone size: NA; D gene: NA; CDR3 DNA: TGTGCCTGCCAAGGGCGGACAGCGGGGACTGAAGCTTTCTTT; CDR3 protein: CACQGRTAGTEAFF
V gene: TRBV5-4; J gene: TRBJ1-1; clone size: NA; D gene: NA; CDR3 DNA: TGTACCAGCAGCCGGCAGGACACTGAAGCTTTCTTT; CDR3 protein: CTSSRQDTEAFF
V gene: TRBV2; J gene: TRBJ2-4; clone size: few; D gene: TRBD1; CDR3 DNA: TGTGCCAGCAGTCGGCCCGGGACAGGGAAGAACATTCAGTACTTC; CDR3 protein: CASSRPGTGKNIQYF
V gene: TRBV12-3/TRBV12-4; J gene: TRBJ2-3; clone size: few; D gene: TRBD2; CDR3 DNA: TGTGCCAGCAGCCGGGGTAGCGGGGGGAGCACAGATACGCAGTATTTT; CDR3 protein: CASSRGSGGSTDTQYF
V gene: TRBV14; J gene: TRBJ2-3; clone size: NA; D gene: TRBD1; CDR3 DNA: TGTGCCAGCAGCCAGCTCAGGGGGCTCACAGATACGCAGTATTTT; CDR3 protein: CASSQLRGLTDTQYF
V gene: TRBV14; J gene: TRBJ1-1; clone size: few; D gene: NA; CDR3 DNA: TGTGCCAGCGGGAGACAGCAGAACACTGAAGCTTTCTTT; CDR3 protein: CASGRQQNTEAFF
V gene: TRBV27; J gene: TRBJ2-1; clone size: NA; D gene: NA; CDR3 DNA: TGTGCCAGCATGTTCGGACCCGACAGGTTAAGGAATGAGCAGTTCTTC; CDR3 protein: CASMFGPDRLRNEQFF
V gene: TRBV6-6; J gene: TRBJ2-3; clone size: few; D gene: NA; CDR3 DNA: TGTGCCAGCAGTTACGGGGCAGCAACAGATACGCAGTATTTT; CDR3 protein: CASSYGAATDTQYF
V gene: TRBV4-1; J gene: TRBJ2-1; clone size: NA; D gene: TRBD2; CDR3 DNA: TGCGCCAGCAGCCAAGATTACGGGACTAGCGGCAATGAGCAGTTCTTC; CDR3 protein: CASSQDYGTSGNEQFF
V gene: TRBV27; J gene: TRBJ1-5; clone size: few; D gene: NA; CDR3 DNA: TGTGCCAGCAGCCCCGGGTTGCTGGGAAATCAGCCCCAGCATTTT; CDR3 protein: CASSPGLLGNQPQHF
V gene: TRBV10-3; J gene: TRBJ2-4; clone size: NA; D gene: NA; CDR3 DNA: TGTGCCATCAGTGATGGGGCCAAAAACATTCAGTACTTC; CDR3 protein: CAISDGAKNIQYF
V gene: TRBV7-2; J gene: TRBJ2-2; clone size: NA; D gene: TRBD2; CDR3 DNA: TGTGCCAGCAGCTTTGGACTAGCGGGTACCGGGGAGCTGTTTTTT; CDR3 protein: CASSFGLAGTGELFF
V gene: TRBV11-2; J gene: TRBJ2-5; clone size: NA; D gene: TRBD2; CDR3 DNA: TGTGCCAGCAGCCCCTTAGCGGGAGTCATTGAGACCCAGTACTTC; CDR3 protein: CASSPLAGVIETQYF
V gene: TRBV6-1; J gene: TRBJ2-3; clone size: NA; D gene: NA; CDR3 DNA: TGTGCCAGCAGTGAATCGCGGGGTATCACAGATACGCAGTATTTT; CDR3 protein: CASSESRGITDTQYF
V gene: TRBV4-3; J gene: TRBJ1-4; clone size: NA; D gene: NA; CDR3 DNA: TGCGCCAGCAGCCAAGGTTGGGGGCCGGGGGGTAATGAAAAACTGTTTTTT; CDR3 protein: CASSQGWGPGGNEKLFF
V gene: TRBV5-6; J gene: TRBJ2-7; clone size: few; D gene: TRBD2; CDR3 DNA: TGTGCCAGCAGCTGGGGGGTAGCGGGGACTGACTCCTACGAGCAGTACTTC; CDR3 protein: CASSWGVAGTDSYEQYF
V gene: TRBV10-2; J gene: TRBJ1-2; clone size: few; D gene: NA; CDR3 DNA: TGCGCCAGCAGTGAGAGTCAAAACTATGGCTACACCTTC; CDR3 protein: CASSESQNYGYTF
V gene: TRBV24-1; J gene: TRBJ2-5; clone size: few; D gene: NA; CDR3 DNA: TGTGCCACCAGTGATCCCAGGGGCCTAGGTGGGTCCCAGTACTTC; CDR3 protein: CATSDPRGLGGSQYF
V gene: TRBV5-1; J gene: TRBJ2-3; clone size: NA; D gene: NA; CDR3 DNA: TGCGCCAGCAGGAGAGGGGAGGTAGATACGCAGTATTTT; CDR3 protein: CASRRGEVDTQYF
V gene: TRBV18; J gene: TRBJ1-1; clone size: NA; D gene: NA; CDR3 DNA: TGTGCCAGCTCACCCCGTATCGGGGGCACTGAAGCTTTCTTT; CDR3 protein: CASSPRIGGTEAFF